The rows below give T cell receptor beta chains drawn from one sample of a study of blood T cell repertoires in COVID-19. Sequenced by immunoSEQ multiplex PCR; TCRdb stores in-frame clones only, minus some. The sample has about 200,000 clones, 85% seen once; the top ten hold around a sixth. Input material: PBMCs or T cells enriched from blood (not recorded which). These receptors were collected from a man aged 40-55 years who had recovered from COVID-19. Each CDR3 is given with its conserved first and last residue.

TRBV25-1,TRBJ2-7,CASSDPGGSYEQYF
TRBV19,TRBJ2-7,CATRLAGVDEQYF
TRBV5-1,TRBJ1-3,CASSLQQGATYSGNTIYF
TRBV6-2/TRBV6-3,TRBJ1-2,CASSYGTGNYGYTF
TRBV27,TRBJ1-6,CASKTGTGGSYNSPLHF
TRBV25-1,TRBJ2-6,CASSESGMGLSGANVLTF
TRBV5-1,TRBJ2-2,CASSLERGRGTGELFF
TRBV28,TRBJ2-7,CASREQTGGGYEQYF
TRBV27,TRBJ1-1,CASSSRATEAFF
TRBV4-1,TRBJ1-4,CASSQEDRPYEKLFF
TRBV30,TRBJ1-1,CAWEGQGGTEAFF
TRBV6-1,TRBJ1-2,CASSEYFETGSGYTF
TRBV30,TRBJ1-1,CAWEPTATLNAFF
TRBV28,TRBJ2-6,CASSTRGRTGANVLTF
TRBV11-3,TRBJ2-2,CASSFSGRVNTGELFF
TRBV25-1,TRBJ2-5,CASSKRVWGEETQYF
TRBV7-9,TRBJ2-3,CALSRESGDTQYF
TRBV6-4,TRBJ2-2,CASSDGQNTGELFF
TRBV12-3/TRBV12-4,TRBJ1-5,CASTVDIQPQHF
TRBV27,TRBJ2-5,CASSFHPSGAKETQYF
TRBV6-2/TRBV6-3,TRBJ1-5,CASSYSWTDTSNQPQHF
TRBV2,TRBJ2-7,CASSESTPHF
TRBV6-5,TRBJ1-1,CASSYNQGTPEAFF